Listed here are 16 T cell receptor beta chains from one sample, sequenced in a study of technical replicates of blood from a few donors. Libraries were prepared by immunoSEQ multiplex PCR; TCRdb keeps only in-frame clonotypes and omits some of them. The table records 70,000 to 95,000 clones, 95% to 98% of them present only once. Source material: T cells isolated from PBMCs. The receptors here all came from a human donor in good health.

This chain links TRBV19 with TRBJ2-2; the D gene is possibly TRBD1 (6 bases). The CDR3 is made up of 14 amino acids. Germline V CDR1 and CDR2: LNHDA, SQIVND (reference sequence). Trimming shortened V by 5 bases and J by 0 bases, and 7 bases separated the two germline ends. The CDR3 region is CASSWGPNTGELFF. CDR3 in DNA: TGTGCCAGTAGTTGGGGGCCGAACACCGGGGAGCTGTTTTTT.

Note on this clone: The sample contains more than one DNA sequence encoding this CDR3. The chain employs TRBV6-6 and TRBJ1-2, with D possibly TRBD1 on 6 matching bases. In germline, CDR1 is MNHNY, CDR2 SVGAGI (reference sequence). The CDR3 has 13 residues. The V and J ends lost 2 bases and 4 bases respectively, with 8 bases between them. The CDR3 here is CASSYDRSYGYTF. CDR3 DNA: TGTGCCAGCAGTTACGACAGGTCCTATGGCTACACCTTC.

V usage is TRBV19 and J usage is TRBJ2-7; a possible D gene is TRBD2 (7 bases). Trimming stripped 5 bases from V and 5 bases from J, with 19 bases between. Germline V CDR1 and CDR2: LNHDA, SQIVND (reference sequence). This CDR3 spans 15 amino acids. The CDR3 DNA follows: TGTGCCAGTAGTTGGACGGGGGGCGCCCCCGACGAGCAGTACTTC. This encodes CASSWTGGAPDEQYF. The full variable domain, rest sourced from reference TRBV19 and TRBJ2-7, is DGGITQSPKYLFRKEGQNVTLSCEQNLNHDAMYWYRQDPGQGLRLIYYSQIVNDFQKGDIAEGYSVSREKKESFPLTVTSAQKNPTAFYLCASSWTGGAPDEQYFGPGTRLTVT.

The chain couples TRBV7-9 to TRBJ2-3, with D unresolved. The length of the CDR3 is 15 residues. Germline V gene data show CDR1 as SEHNR and CDR2 as FQNEAQ (reference sequence). With 2 bases removed from V and 3 bases from J, the gap between germline ends came to 12 bases. The CDR3 nucleotides read TGTGCCAGCAGCTTACAGGTCACCCAGACAGATACGCAGTATTTT. Protein sequence: CASSLQVTQTDTQYF.

The chain combines TRBV7-9 with TRBJ2-7; TRBD2 might be the D (5 bases). CDR1 and CDR2 (germline): SEHNR, FQNEAQ (reference sequence). V was cut by 5 bases and J by 5 bases, with 7 bases left in between. CDR3 length: 11 amino acids. The CDR3 nucleotides are TGTGCCAGCAGCGTCGGGAACGAGCAGTACTTC. It is translated as CASSVGNEQYF.

The chain uses TRBV30 and TRBJ2-7, with TRBD1 identical over 7 bases. CDR1 is GTSNPN, CDR2 SVGIG, per germline (reference sequence). The CDR3 sequence is 13 residues long. J gave up 0 bases and V 7 bases, and 6 bases lay outside the gene matches. The CDR3 DNA follows: TGTGCCTTGGACAGGTCGAGCTCCTACGAGCAGTACTTC. This sequence encodes CALDRSSSYEQYF.

The chain couples TRBV4-1 to TRBJ1-5, with D maybe TRBD1 (5 bases). The CDR3 is 17 residues long. Germline CDR1 MGHRA, CDR2 YSYEKL. V was clipped by 3 bases and J by 1 base, with 16 bases between them. The CDR3 protein is CASSHRTRVESNQPQHF. The CDR3 region has the DNA TGCGCCAGCAGCCACAGAACCAGGGTAGAAAGCAATCAGCCCCAGCATTTT.

The chain uses TRBV6-1 and TRBJ2-7; 8 bases match TRBD1. Germline V gene lookup returns CDR1 MNHNS and CDR2 SASEGT. V dropped 5 bases and J dropped 7; count of bases not matched to a gene: 10. CDR3 length: 14 amino acids. The CDR3 DNA sequence: TGTGCCAGCAGTCCGGACAGGGCCAGTGGGGAGCAGTACTTC. Encoded protein: CASSPDRASGEQYF.

The genes are TRBV7-8 and TRBJ1-1; TRBD1 matches 8 bases. CDR3 size: 16 residues. J gave up 2 bases and V 5 bases, and 10 bases lay outside the gene matches. Looked up from germline, CDR1 is SGHVS and CDR2 is FQNEAQ. The CDR3 DNA sequence: TGTGCCAGCAGCCGAAATTCAGGGGGCGGTAACACTGAAGCTTTCTTT. The encoded protein is CASSRNSGGGNTEAFF. Full variable domain (outside the CDR3, taken from reference TRBV7-8 and TRBJ1-1): GAGVSQSPRYKVAKRGQDVALRCDPISGHVSLFWYQQALGQGPEFLTYFQNEAQLDKSGLPSDRFFAERPEGSVSTLKIQRTQQEDSAVYLCASSRNSGGGNTEAFFGQGTRLTVV.

This chain connects TRBV18 to TRBJ1-1; no clear D. The CDR3 is made up of 13 amino acids. V was pared by 3 bases and J by 5 bases, with 10 bases between. CDR1 is KGHSH and CDR2 is LQKENI in the germline V gene. CDR3 sequence (DNA): TGTGCCAGCTCACCCGCGAGGGATACTGAAGCTTTCTTT. It is translated as CASSPARDTEAFF.

The chain uses TRBV6-4 and TRBJ2-3; maybe TRBD1 (5 bases). This CDR3 has 14 residues. Per the germline V gene, CDR1 is MRHNA and CDR2 is SNTAGT. The germline V and J ends were trimmed by 4 bases and 6 bases, with 14 bases remaining between them. CDR3 sequence: CASSGRWGADTQYF. In nucleotides, the CDR3 is TGTGCCAGCAGTGGCCGATGGGGCGCCGATACGCAGTATTTT.

The chain is built from TRBV27 and TRBJ1-3; 7 bases match TRBD1. Germline CDR1 and CDR2: MNHEY and SMNVEV (reference sequence). The CDR3 length is 13 residues. Trimming took 6 bases from V and 4 from J; bases not matched to a gene: 3. CDR3 sequence: CASSEDRGNTIYF. The CDR3 nucleotides read TGTGCCAGCAGCGAGGACAGGGGAAACACCATATATTTT.

The chain is built from TRBV7-9 and TRBJ1-5; D perhaps matches TRBD1 (5 bases). V lost 2 bases, J lost 5 bases, and 13 bases lay in between. The CDR3 has 15 amino acids. Germline CDR1 SEHNR, CDR2 FQNEAQ (reference sequence). The CDR3 loop is CASSLFSGGDQPQHF. In DNA, the CDR3 is TGTGCCAGCAGCTTATTCTCGGGGGGGGATCAGCCCCAGCATTTT.

With regard to this clone: At one boundary the junction diverges from the germline segment, which might be a read error. This chain links TRBV7-7 with TRBJ2-5, with 11 nucleotides matching TRBD2. The CDR3 contains 15 residues. Germline loops: CDR1 SSHAT, CDR2 FNYEAQ (reference sequence). CDR3: CASSSGLAGSETQYF. The CDR3 DNA sequence: TGTGCTAGCAGCTCCGGACTAGCGGGTTCAGAGACCCAGTACTTC.

This chain uses TRBV28 with TRBJ2-5, with D possibly TRBD1 on 7 matching bases. This CDR3 is built from 15 residues. V was clipped by 5 bases and J by 5 bases, with 18 bases between them. The germline gives CDR1 MDHEN, CDR2 SYDVKM. The CDR3 DNA is TGTGCCAGCAGTCTTCTGAGGGGGCTAGCGGAGACCCAGTACTTC. It yields the protein CASSLLRGLAETQYF.

CDR3: CASRGLAGDDTQYF. For the CDR3, the DNA is TGTGCCAGCAGGGGACTAGCGGGAGACGATACGCAGTATTTT. The chain has TRBV27 and TRBJ2-3; 14 bases are a match to TRBD2. This CDR3 region has 14 residues. The V segment lost 6 bases and the J segment 6 bases; nucleotides outside the gene matches: 2. Germline V gives CDR1 MNHEY, CDR2 SMNVEV (reference sequence).